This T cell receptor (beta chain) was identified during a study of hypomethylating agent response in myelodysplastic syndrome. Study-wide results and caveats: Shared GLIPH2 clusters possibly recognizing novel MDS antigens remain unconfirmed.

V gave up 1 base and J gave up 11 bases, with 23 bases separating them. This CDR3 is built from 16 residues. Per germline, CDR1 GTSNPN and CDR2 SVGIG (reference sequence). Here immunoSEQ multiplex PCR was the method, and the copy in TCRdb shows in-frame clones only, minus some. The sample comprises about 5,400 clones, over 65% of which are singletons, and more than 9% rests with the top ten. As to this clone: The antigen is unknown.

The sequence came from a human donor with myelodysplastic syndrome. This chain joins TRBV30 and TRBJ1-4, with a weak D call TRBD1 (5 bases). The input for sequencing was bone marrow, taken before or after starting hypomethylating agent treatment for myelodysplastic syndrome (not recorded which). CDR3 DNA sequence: TGTGCCTGGAGTGCACCCTGGCGGATAAGGGGACCCAAACTGTTTTTT. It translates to CAWSAPWRIRGPKLFF.